This T cell receptor (beta chain) emerged from a study of CD8 T cells in ankylosing spondylitis. This clonotype was picked up a small number of times. Germline CDR1 is DFQATT and CDR2 is SNEGSKA (reference sequence). The CDR3 totals 15 residues. The ends lost 1 base at V and 5 bases at J; junction bases unmatched: 6. TCRdb processed the 5' RACE reads anew with MiXCR; each CDR3 protein has one entry. Here the sample spans under 250,000 distinct CDR3 sequences, over 9.5% being singletons. The sequence derives from a male donor with ankylosing spondylitis or in good health (not recorded which). The sequencing sample was made of blood, either unsorted or a sorted T cell fraction (not recorded which). The rearrangement joins TRBV20-1 to TRBJ2-4; 9 bases are shared with TRBD2. DNA of the CDR3: TGCAGTGCTAGAGCTGGTAGCGGGAGTGAAAACATTCAGTACTTC. Protein sequence: CSARAGSGSENIQYF.